This TCR beta chain was observed in a study of cytomegalovirus exposure and HLA in healthy donors. Primers included in the PCR were 60 Vbeta and 13 Jbeta primers. Repertoires were generated with immunoSEQ multiplex PCR, while TCRdb's copy carries only in-frame clones and drops some. Of about 200,000 clones in the sample, approximately 86% are singletons; the top ten hold less than 0.4%. This clone occurred once. The germline V and J ends were trimmed by 6 bases and 9 bases, with 20 bases remaining between them. Germline V gene data show CDR1 as LNHDA and CDR2 as SQIVND (reference sequence). CDR3 size: 14 residues.

This sequence originates from a young woman in good health and CMV-seronegative. Sequences were obtained from PBMCs. The V and J genes are TRBV19 and TRBJ1-2; D gene uncertain. The CDR3 bases are TGTGCCAGTAGCCCCGGCGGACCTGAGGGAAGCTACACCTTC. As protein: CASSPGGPEGSYTF.